These 16 T cell receptor beta chains were sequenced from one sample in a study of identical twins. TCRdb ran MiXCR on the 5' RACE reads and lists one entry per CDR3 protein. The sample has 1.5 million to 2 million distinct CDR3 sequences; less than 35% are singletons. Specimen: cord blood. The receptors come from a newborn girl in good health.

The chain recombines TRBV28 with TRBJ2-4, with D possibly being TRBD2 (5 bases). The tail of the sequence fits TRBJ2-7 better, so the J call may be wrong. Germline V gene data show CDR1 as MDHEN and CDR2 as SYDVKM. This CDR3 region has 18 residues. CDR3 in amino acids: CASSWPTKGLPQGNEQYF. The CDR3 DNA reads as TGTGCCAGCAGTTGGCCCACCAAAGGACTGCCCCAAGGGAACGAGCAGTACTTC.

Only a few counts were recorded for this clonotype. CDR3 nucleotide sequence: TGTGCCCTCCAGATCAGGGGTCGAGACTCACCCCTCCACTTT. This codes for CALQIRGRDSPLHF. V gene TRBV2 combines with J gene TRBJ1-6; TRBD1 is a possible D gene (6 bases). The CDR3 totals 14 residues. The V end was cut by 11 bases, the J end by 10 bases, with 21 bases between. Per germline, CDR1 SNHLY and CDR2 FYNNEI. Based on the CDR3 plus reference TRBV2 and TRBJ1-6, the full variable domain is EPEVTQTPSHQVTQMGQEVILRCVPISNHLYFYWYRQILGQKVEFLVSFYNNEISEKSEIFDDQFSVERPDGSNFTLKIRSTKLEDSAMYFCALQIRGRDSPLHFGNGTRLTVT.

This clonotype has only one observation. V is TRBV12-3 or TRBV12-4 and J is TRBJ2-3, with TRBD1 as a possible D gene (6 bases). This CDR3 comprises 14 residues. Trimming removed 5 bases at V and 1 base at J, with 10 bases between. Here the CDR3 DNA reads TGTGCCAGCAGTGCAGGGGTGGGCACAGATACGCAGTATTTT. Protein: CASSAGVGTDTQYF.

V usage is TRBV5-1 and J usage is TRBJ2-1; D may match TRBD1 or TRBD2 (5 bases each). V was shortened by 4 bases and J by 0 bases, with 14 bases between the two germline ends. Germline CDR1 reads SGHRS; CDR2 reads YFSETQ. There are 16 residues in the CDR3. DNA for the CDR3: TGCGCCAGCAGCCCTTACGCAGGGAGCTCCTACAATGAGCAGTTCTTC. Its translation: CASSPYAGSSYNEQFF.

As concerns this clonotype: Given a much more abundant clone one base away, this may be a read error. This rearrangement joins TRBV29-1 to TRBJ2-1; the D call may be TRBD1 or TRBD2 (5 bases each). The V gene lost 1 base and the J gene lost 0 bases, with 10 bases spanning the gap. Germline CDR1 and CDR2: SQVTM and ANQGSEA. This CDR3 spans 15 amino acids. This CDR3 is CSVEVGTSSYNEQFF. Written as DNA, the CDR3 is TGCAGCGTTGAAGTAGGGACCAGCTCCTACAATGAGCAGTTCTTC.

The genes are TRBV12-3 or TRBV12-4 and TRBJ1-1; D is unclear. The CDR3 is made up of 12 amino acids. V shed 3 bases and J shed 3 bases, with 5 bases lying between them. Here the CDR3 DNA reads TGTGCCAGCAGTTTGTGGGACACTGAAGCTTTCTTT. This encodes CASSLWDTEAFF.

This clonotype occurred many times. V usage is TRBV6-5 and J usage is TRBJ1-2; tentative D call: TRBD1 (5 bases). V dropped 0 bases and J dropped 5 bases, with 13 bases sitting between them. The CDR3 covers 15 residues. Germline CDR1 MNHEY, CDR2 SVGAGI. The chain's CDR3 is CASSYSRQLPYGYTF. The CDR3 nucleotides are TGTGCCAGCAGTTACTCGAGACAGCTTCCATATGGCTACACCTTC.

With regard to this clonotype: A much larger clone differs by one base, so this may be a read error. The chain recombines TRBV6-6 with TRBJ2-5, with 9 bases aligning to TRBD1. The DNA end favors TRBJ2-7, so the J call may be wrong. The CDR3 has 13 residues. Per the germline V gene, CDR1 is MNHNY and CDR2 is SVGAGI (reference sequence). The CDR3 nucleotides read TGTGCCAGCAGCCGGGACAGGGACTGCGAGCAGTACTTC. Its translation is CASSRDRDCEQYF.

This chain connects TRBV7-2 to TRBJ2-7; TRBD2 matches at 10 bases. Germline V lookup: CDR1 SGHTA, CDR2 FQGNSA. The CDR3 runs 14 residues. J gave up 3 bases and V 5 bases, and 4 bases lay outside the gene matches. The CDR3 DNA reads TGTGCCAGCAGCATTACTAGCGGGATCTACGAGCAGTACTTC. Encoded protein: CASSITSGIYEQYF.

The chain has TRBV12-3 or TRBV12-4 and TRBJ2-7; no reliable D call. V lost 5 bases, J lost 3 bases, and 14 bases lay in between. The CDR3 length is 14 residues. This CDR3 is CASSPRPERYEQYF. The CDR3 DNA is TGTGCCAGCAGTCCCAGACCCGAACGCTACGAGCAGTACTTC.

This clonotype showed up just a few times. This chain joins TRBV21-1 and TRBJ2-7; the table calls TRBD2, which could not be checked here. TRBV21-1 is flagged as a pseudogene. This CDR3 region has 14 residues. As DNA, the CDR3 is TGTGCCAGCAGCAAAAGTACCGGGACCTACGAGCAGTACTTC. Residues: CASSKSTGTYEQYF.

Here the CDR3 DNA reads TGTGCTAGTGAACGACAGGGGGGAGAGACCCAGTACTTC. Residues: CASERQGGETQYF. V is TRBV12-5 and J is TRBJ2-5; 9 bases are shared with TRBD1. This CDR3 has 13 amino acids. With V trimmed by 7 bases and J by 4 bases, 4 bases remained unmatched. Germline V CDR1 and CDR2: LGHNT, FRNRAP. Complete variable domain (other parts from reference TRBV12-5 and TRBJ2-5): DARVTQTPRHKVTEMGQEVTMRCQPILGHNTVFWYRQTMMQGLELLAYFRNRAPLDDSGMPKDRFSAEMPDATLATLKIQPSEPRDSAVYFCASERQGGETQYFGPGTRLLVL.

Only a few counts were recorded for this clonotype. This chain joins TRBV28 and TRBJ2-3; the match to TRBD1 covers 9 bases. Trimming cost V 6 bases and J 3 bases; bases outside gene matches: 7. The CDR3 is made up of 15 amino acids. CDR1 is MDHEN, CDR2 SYDVKM, per germline. The CDR3 DNA reads TGTGCCAGCAGGGGAAACAGGGGGCTGACAGATACGCAGTATTTT. Its protein is CASRGNRGLTDTQYF.

About this clonotype itself: This could be a read error, since a much larger clone is one nucleotide away. The genes are TRBV4-2 and TRBJ2-3; tentative D call: TRBD2 (6 bases). Trimming left V 4 bases short and J 5 bases short, with 13 bases between. The CDR3 totals 14 residues. Germline V gene lookup returns CDR1 LGHNA and CDR2 YNFKEQ. The CDR3 DNA follows: TGTGCCAGCAGCCCGACGTCGGGAGAAGATACGCAGTATTTT. This encodes CASSPTSGEDTQYF.

Comment on this clonotype: A much larger clone differs by one base, so this may be a read error. The V gene is TRBV5-1, the J gene TRBJ1-4, with D possibly TRBD1 on 6 matching bases. Germline CDR1 reads SGHRS; CDR2 reads YFSETQ. This CDR3 contains 15 residues. For the CDR3, the DNA is TGCGCCAGCATCTTGGGGGCTGGAACTAATGAAAAACTGTTTTTT. Encoded protein: CASILGAGTNEKLFF.

This clonotype occurred a few times. The V gene is TRBV7-9, the J gene TRBJ2-5; TRBD2 agrees at 9 bases. With 3 bases clipped from V and 11 bases from J, the junction kept 10 bases outside the gene matches. The CDR3 consists of 14 residues. The germline V gene encodes CDR1 SEHNR and CDR2 FQNEAQ (reference sequence). DNA of the CDR3: TGTGCCAGCAGCTTGAGCAGCGGGGGGAATGAGCAGTACTTC. Translated, it gives CASSLSSGGNEQYF.